This entry concerns a single TCR beta chain. It lacks a known antigen. No base quality values were provided; no much bigger clone lies one nucleotide off. Amplification of TCR beta CDR3 regions was carried out from RNA transcripts. For the first round of RT-PCR on the TCR CDR3, the HTBI primer set was used together with the Qiagen OneStep RT-PCR kit. Libraries were constructed in a second round of multiplex PCR, after which size selection and purification were performed. Sequencing of the libraries was done on an Illumina HiSeq2000 using paired-end 100 bp reads. Per the original workflow: Raw data were processed with SOAPnuke, discarding reads with adapters, uncalled bases, mean Phred below 15, or no exact constant-primer or identifier match. High-quality paired reads were merged with COPE v1.2.5, and unique nucleotide sequences were defined as clonotypes. MiTCR v1.1 was used to align clonotypes to the IMGT TRBV, TRBD and TRBJ reference segments. Only V-J combinations with frequency above 0.0001, covering 99% to 99.2% of repertoires, were analysed. The TCS score was defined as the ratio of F50 (clonal expansion) to E x V (chaos), calculated using BLOSUM62-based TCRdist between CDR3 peptides within each V-J. Welch's t-statistics and random forest reduced fewer than 600 V-J features to 10 to 15, which were used in a naive Bayes classifier (R e1071). The public reads were quality trimmed at Q25 with fastp and then assembled into clones with MiXCR by TCRdb, keeping productive beta chains. For every CDR3 protein sequence, its rows merge into one entry that carries the most common genes and DNA. Clone size and V and J calls follow TCRdb, not the original study. For this sample there are about 300,000 distinct CDR3 sequences; less than 15% appear just once. Together, the top ten hold roughly 8% of the sample.

The entry originates in a study of T cells in Graves' hyperthyroidism and ophthalmopathy (dated by TCRdb to the late 2010s). Some background on the complete study: Peripheral blood samples were taken at the time of initial diagnosis, prior to any treatment. TCR Vbeta CDR3 sequencing of 140 or so peripheral blood samples (over 40 ophthalmopathy, 70 to 85 hyperthyroidism and around 17 progressor patients) is reported in the paper. To identify distinguishing TCR V-J signatures, a discovery cohort of around 100 patients was used, comprising under 45 with Graves' ophthalmopathy and some 60 with stable Graves' hyperthyroidism. Thyroid tissue and blood T-cell repertoires from about 6 Graves' hyperthyroidism patients were also compared in the study. The approximately 98 discovery patients were randomly divided into training and test sets at a 7:3 ratio. Following sampling, methimazole starting at 30 mg daily was given to hyperthyroidism patients, and high-dose intravenous methylprednisolone was given to ophthalmopathy patients. Whether ophthalmopathy could be predicted prospectively was tested in an independent validation cohort made up of 18 hyperthyroidism patients plus 17 patients who later progressed to ophthalmopathy.

From its cysteine to its phenylalanine, the CDR3 spans 14 amino acids. Only CDR3 DNA remains: 42 bases, in frame from the first base. V loses 3 bases at its end and J loses 0 bases; junction bases beyond the gene matches: 1. The germline V gene sets CDR1 to SGHRS and CDR2 to YFSETQ. Hyperthyroidism patients were newly diagnosed, had a disease duration of under 2 months, and were aged 18 to 65 years. Exclusion was applied to patients with uncontrolled infections, other autoimmune diseases, pregnancy or lactation. Diagnoses relied on clinical symptoms, serum thyroxine and TRAb, thyroid ultrasound and orbital computed tomography. Blood from progressor patients was drawn when they were first diagnosed with hyperthyroidism, before any ophthalmopathy symptoms appeared. PBMCs were separated from 8 to 10 ml of fresh peripheral blood using Ficoll-Paque density gradient centrifugation. Progressor patients were defined as those initially diagnosed with Graves' hyperthyroidism in whom ophthalmopathy developed during follow-up. Total RNA was extracted with Trizol reagent, and quality was checked on an Agilent 2100 Bioanalyzer.

Here is what the overall study found, with its caveats: Ophthalmopathy was separated from stable hyperthyroidism by a 13 V-J signature model, with approximately 90% sensitivity and just over 81% specificity obtained in cross-validation and 80%/75% obtained in testing. Sample size was not statistically predetermined, and investigators were not blinded to group allocation. In validation, the model predicted progression to ophthalmopathy with 65% to 71% sensitivity and 72% to 85% specificity, a median of about 6 months before onset. Blood samples also contained most of the expanded thyroid clonotypes (frequency above 0.001), which suggests that blood repertoires may reflect thyroid immune responses.

The TCR sequence derives from a woman aged 25 to 39 with Graves' hyperthyroidism that later progressed to Graves' ophthalmopathy. The chain joins TRBV5-1 to TRBJ2-7; 9 central nucleotides agree with TRBD2. The sequencing sample was made of blood. CDR3 region: CASSWTSVSYEQYF. The DNA reads as follows: TGCGCCAGCAGCTGGACTAGCGTCTCCTACGAGCAGTACTTC.